Each of the 15 T cell receptor beta chains below was sequenced from the same sample in a study of Graves' ophthalmopathy and Graves' hyperthyroidism. The sequenced template was RNA, covering the TCR beta CDR3 region. A first-round RT-PCR used HTBI primers, followed by a second-round multiplex PCR. One entry per CDR3 protein results from TCRdb running MiXCR on the multiplex PCR reads. The sample has over a million distinct CDR3 sequences, roughly 35% seen once. The material sequenced was peripheral blood or thyroid tissue (not recorded which). Source of these receptors: an adult man with Graves' hyperthyroidism.

A note on this clonotype: A much larger clone lies one base from this, so it may be a read error. The conserved phenylalanine or tryptophan is not found at the CDR3 terminus, so this likely reflects a read error. This chain connects TRBV11-2 to TRBJ2-2; D is undetermined. The CDR3 is 12 amino acids. The germline gives CDR1 SGHAT, CDR2 FQNNGV. V gave up 3 bases and J gave up 7 bases, with 6 bases separating them. The CDR3 here is CASSFSGGELFL. The CDR3 nucleotides are TGTGCCAGCAGCTTTTCAGGCGGGGAGCTGTTTCTT.

The V call is TRBV19, the J call TRBJ1-5; possibly TRBD1 for D (6 bases). This CDR3 has 15 residues. Germline assignment: CDR1 LNHDA and CDR2 SQIVND (reference sequence). The ends were cut back, 4 bases at V and 5 bases at J, with 15 bases in the middle. The CDR3 reads CASSNRDRRDQPQHF. In DNA form, the CDR3 reads TGTGCCAGTAGTAACAGGGATCGAAGGGATCAGCCCCAGCATTTT.

As for this clonotype: The conserved closing phenylalanine or tryptophan is absent in this CDR3, likely reflecting a read error. The chain combines TRBV7-2 with TRBJ1-1; no firm D call. The CDR3 loop spans 13 amino acids. V was shortened by 3 bases and J by 1 base, with 6 bases between the two germline ends. Germline V lookup: CDR1 SGHTA, CDR2 FQGNSA. The CDR3 region has the DNA TGTGCCAGCAGCTTTGCGGGGAACACTGAAGCTTTCCTT. This translates into CASSFAGNTEAFL.

Of note for this clonotype: Since a much larger clone is just one base distant, this may be a read error. This chain connects TRBV7-9 to TRBJ1-1; 7 bases line up with TRBD1. Germline V gives CDR1 SEHNR, CDR2 FQNEAQ (reference sequence). This CDR3 spans 16 amino acids. Here the CDR3 DNA reads TGTGCCAGCATCCTTAGCGGAGGGGGCGGGAACACTGAATCTTTCTTT. Amino acid sequence: CASILSGGGGNTESFF.

This clonotype was counted ten times or more. The chain combines TRBV10-3 with TRBJ2-5, with D perhaps matching TRBD1 or TRBD2 (5 bases each). V lost 5 bases, J lost 5 bases, and 18 bases lay in between. CDR3 length: 15 residues. Germline assignment: CDR1 ENHRY and CDR2 SYGVKD. The CDR3 DNA sequence: TGTGCCATCAGTTCCCAAACTAGTTCAGGGGAGACCCAGTACTTC. Translating gives CAISSQTSSGETQYF.

V gene TRBV20-1 combines with J gene TRBJ1-5; no definite D call. With the DNA end fitting TRBJ2-3 better, the J assignment may be wrong. Looked up from germline, CDR1 is DFQATT and CDR2 is SNEGSKA (reference sequence). The CDR3 has 9 residues. The CDR3 protein is CSARSVQYF. The CDR3 DNA reads as TGCAGTGCTAGGTCGGTCCAGTATTTT.

This sequence joins TRBV4-1 and TRBJ2-7, with 7 bases aligning to TRBD1. Per the germline V gene, CDR1 is MGHRA and CDR2 is YSYEKL. CDR3 length: 16 amino acids. V trimming: 3 bases; J trimming: 1 base; junction bases outside the gene matches: 9. The chain's CDR3 is CASSQETGRRSYEQYF. The CDR3 DNA is TGCGCCAGCAGCCAGGAGACAGGGCGAAGATCCTACGAGCAGTACTTC.

In regard to this clonotype: A much larger clone differs from this one at a single base, so this may be a read error. V usage is TRBV5-1 and J usage is TRBJ1-2; D remains ambiguous. Germline assignment: CDR1 SGHRS and CDR2 YFSETQ. The CDR3 extends over 14 amino acids. CDR3 in DNA: TGCGCCGGCAGCTTGGGGTTCGACAACTATGGCTACACCTTC. Translated: CAGSLGFDNYGYTF. The whole variable domain, remainder taken from reference TRBV5-1 and TRBJ1-2, is KAGVTQTPRYLIKTRGQQVTLSCSPISGHRSVSWYQQTPGQGLQFLFEYFSETQRNKGNFPGRFSGRQFSNSRSEMNVSTLELGDSALYLCAGSLGFDNYGYTFGSGTRLTVV.

In its sample, this clonotype was seen a few times. The chain couples TRBV2 to TRBJ1-2, with no clear D. The CDR3 contains 13 residues. V was clipped by 2 bases and J by 7 bases, with 11 bases between them. Germline V lookup: CDR1 SNHLY, CDR2 FYNNEI. The CDR3 reads CASSETGSFGYTF. The CDR3, as DNA: TGTGCCAGCAGTGAAACGGGGAGTTTTGGCTACACCTTC.

This clonotype was detected only a few times. The genes are TRBV30 and TRBJ1-5; D gene unclear. The germline gives CDR1 GTSNPN, CDR2 SVGIG (reference sequence). The CDR3 has 12 amino acids. V lost 7 bases and J lost 6, with 13 bases in between. The CDR3 DNA reads TGTGCCTCCGCGGAGGGAACTCAGCCCCAGCATTTT. Translation gives CASAEGTQPQHF.

In this sample, this clonotype turned up many times. The chain couples TRBV29-1 to TRBJ1-3; D is perhaps TRBD1 (5 bases). V lost 4 bases, J lost 3 bases, and 16 bases lay in between. This CDR3 is 15 amino acids long. CDR1 is SQVTM and CDR2 is ANQGSEA in the germline V gene. CDR3 in DNA: TGCAGCGTTGTGGCTGGGGGAAGCGTTGGAAACACCATATATTTT. Its translation is CSVVAGGSVGNTIYF.

This clonotype was recorded a few times. This chain uses TRBV7-6 with TRBJ2-7, with no clear D. Trimming stripped 4 bases from V and 4 bases from J, with 11 bases between. This CDR3 is 13 amino acids long. CDR1 is SGHVS, CDR2 FNYEAQ, per germline. The chain's CDR3 is CASSSRKGYEQYF. The DNA of the CDR3 is TGTGCCAGCAGCTCACGTAAGGGTTACGAGCAGTACTTC.

The V call is TRBV10-2, the J call TRBJ1-1; tentative D call: TRBD1 (5 bases). CDR1 is WSHSY and CDR2 is SAAADI in the germline V gene. The CDR3 has 14 residues. Trimming shortened V by 3 bases and J by 7 bases, and 15 bases separated the two germline ends. The chain's CDR3 is CASSDSGQGGEAFF. CDR3 bases: TGCGCCAGCAGTGACTCCGGGCAGGGCGGTGAAGCTTTCTTT.

The rearrangement links TRBV7-1 to TRBJ2-7, with 8 bases that match TRBD1. TRBV7-1 is placed among ORFs of uncertain function. The CDR3 consists of 18 residues. V lost 3 bases to trimming and J lost 4 bases; unmatched junction nucleotides: 17. CDR3 in amino acids: CASSSRSLEAGGRYEQYF. The CDR3 nucleotides read TGTGCCAGCAGCTCGCGGTCCCTTGAGGCAGGGGGCAGATACGAGCAGTACTTC.

This chain links TRBV7-2 with TRBJ2-7, with no clear D. Trimming shortened V by 5 bases and J by 0 bases, and 14 bases separated the two germline ends. The germline V gene has CDR1 SGHTA and CDR2 FQGNSA. The CDR3 is 15 amino acids. Written as DNA, the CDR3 is TGTGCCAGCAGCCGCGTCCTCCAGAGCTCCTACGAGCAGTACTTC. Its protein is CASSRVLQSSYEQYF.